The following is a T cell receptor beta chain sequence with its context. Its specificity is unknown. Researchers ran the PCR with 60 Vbeta and 13 Jbeta primers. Clones were read by immunoSEQ multiplex PCR, and TCRdb kept only the in-frame ones, dropping some. The table includes approximately 140,000 clones, around 77% detected once. This entry is derived from a study of cytomegalovirus exposure and HLA in healthy donors. Overall study findings and caveats: A cluster of highly shared sequence variants was likely a sequencing artifact. Indistinguishable V segments, including TRBV6-2 and TRBV6-3, were excluded. For TCR beta chains, V- and J-gene trimming was later linked to a missense DCLRE1C variant. Sequencing depth roughly uniform across donors was assumed in presence/absence analyses.

Trimming shortened V by 8 bases and J by 0 bases, and 15 bases separated the two germline ends. Looked up from germline, CDR1 is KGHSH and CDR2 is LQKENI. The length of the CDR3 is 15 residues. The chain combines TRBV18 with TRBJ2-3; maybe TRBD2 (5 bases). The TCR was taken from a woman aged 55-70 years in good health and CMV-seronegative. The sequencing sample was made of PBMCs. In DNA form, the CDR3 reads TGTGCCAGCCGAGGACCGGGGTCAAGCACAGATACGCAGTATTTT. It is translated as CASRGPGSSTDTQYF. Full variable domain (remainder filled in from reference TRBV18 and TRBJ2-3): NAGVMQNPRHLVRRRGQEARLRCSPMKGHSHVYWYRQLPEEGLKFMVYLQKENIIDESGMPKERFSAEFPKEGPSILRIQQVVRGDSAAYFCASRGPGSSTDTQYFGPGTRLTVL.